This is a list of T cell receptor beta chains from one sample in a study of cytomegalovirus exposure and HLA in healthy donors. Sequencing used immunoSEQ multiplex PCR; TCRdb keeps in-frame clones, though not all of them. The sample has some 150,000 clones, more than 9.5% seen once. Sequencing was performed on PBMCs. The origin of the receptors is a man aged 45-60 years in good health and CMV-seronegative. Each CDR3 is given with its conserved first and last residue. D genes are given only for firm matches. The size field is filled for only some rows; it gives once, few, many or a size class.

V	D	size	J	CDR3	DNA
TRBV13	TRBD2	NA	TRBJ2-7	CASSPGGLPAGEQYF	TGTGCCAGCAGCCCCGGGGGACTACCAGCGGGCGAGCAGTACTTC
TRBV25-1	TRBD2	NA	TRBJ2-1	CASRTSGSYNEQFF	TGTGCCAGCAGAACTAGCGGGTCCTACAATGAGCAGTTCTTC
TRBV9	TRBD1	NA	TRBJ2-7	CASSPPGQGAYEQYF	TGTGCCAGCAGCCCCCCCGGACAGGGGGCCTACGAGCAGTACTTC
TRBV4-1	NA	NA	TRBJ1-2	CASSQEGGAAAGTYGYTF	TGCGCCAGCAGCCAAGAAGGAGGGGCCGCCGCAGGAACCTATGGCTACACCTTC
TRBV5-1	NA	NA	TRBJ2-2	CASSLQGSNTGELFF	TGCGCCAGCAGCTTGCAGGGTTCGAACACCGGGGAGCTGTTTTTT
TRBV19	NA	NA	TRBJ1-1	CASTPDRRNTEAFF	TGTGCCAGTACCCCCGACAGACGGAACACTGAAGCTTTCTTT
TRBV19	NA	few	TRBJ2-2	CASSIDRAGTGELFF	TGTGCCAGTAGTATAGACAGGGCTGGCACCGGGGAGCTGTTTTTT
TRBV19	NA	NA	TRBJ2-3	CASSVRDTQYF	TGTGCCAGTAGCGTCCGGGATACGCAGTATTTT
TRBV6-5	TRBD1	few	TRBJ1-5	CASSGTGLNQPQHF	TGTGCCAGCAGCGGGACAGGTCTCAATCAGCCCCAGCATTTT
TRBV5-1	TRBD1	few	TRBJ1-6	CASSLEGTGESPLHF	TGCGCCAGCAGCTTGGAAGGGACAGGGGAATCACCCCTCCACTTT
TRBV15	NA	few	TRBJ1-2	CATSRDLTSGGYTF	TGTGCCACCAGCAGAGATCTGACGTCGGGTGGCTACACCTTC
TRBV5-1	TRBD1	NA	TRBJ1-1	CASSLGQGLEAFF	TGCGCCAGCAGCTTGGGACAGGGGCTTGAAGCTTTCTTT
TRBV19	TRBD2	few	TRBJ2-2	CASSIVAGVRTGELFF	TGTGCCAGTAGTATAGTGGCGGGAGTCCGCACCGGGGAGCTGTTTTTT
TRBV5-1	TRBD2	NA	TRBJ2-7	CASSEWGGNSYGQYF	TGCGCCAGCAGCGAATGGGGGGGGAACTCCTACGGGCAGTACTTC
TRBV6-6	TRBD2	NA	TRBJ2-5	CASRASGQETQYF	TGTGCCAGCAGGGCTAGCGGACAAGAGACCCAGTACTTC
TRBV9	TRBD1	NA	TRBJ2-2	CASSVGTGRNTGELFF	TGTGCCAGCAGCGTGGGGACAGGGAGGAACACCGGGGAGCTGTTTTTT
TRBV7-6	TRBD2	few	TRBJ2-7	CASSRTSGSFYEQYF	TGTGCCAGCAGCCGGACTAGCGGGAGCTTCTACGAGCAGTACTTC
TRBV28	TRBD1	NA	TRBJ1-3	CASSLGTGSGNTIYF	TGTGCCAGCAGTTTAGGGACAGGCTCTGGAAACACCATATATTTT
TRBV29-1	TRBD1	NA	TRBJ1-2	CSVLVSGGDGYTF	TGCAGCGTTTTAGTCTCAGGGGGCGATGGCTACACCTTC
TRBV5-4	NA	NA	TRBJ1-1	CASSPAGVYTEAFF	TGTGCCAGCAGCCCGGCCGGGGTTTACACTGAAGCTTTCTTT
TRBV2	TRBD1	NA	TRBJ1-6	CASSQGEQDNSPLHF	TGTGCCAGCAGTCAGGGGGAGCAAGATAATTCACCCCTCCACTTT
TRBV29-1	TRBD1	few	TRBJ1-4	CSVDPTGEGEKLFF	TGCAGCGTGGACCCGACAGGGGAAGGCGAAAAACTGTTTTTT
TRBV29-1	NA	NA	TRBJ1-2	CSASGANYGYTF	TGCAGCGCCTCAGGGGCGAACTATGGCTACACCTTC
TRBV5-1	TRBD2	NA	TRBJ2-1	CASSLTSGSDEQFF	TGCGCCAGCAGCTTGACTAGCGGGAGCGATGAGCAGTTCTTC
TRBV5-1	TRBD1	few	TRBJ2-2	CASSFGRDRGSTGELFF	TGCGCCAGCAGCTTTGGCCGGGACAGGGGAAGCACCGGGGAGCTGTTTTTT
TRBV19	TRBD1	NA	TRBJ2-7	CASSRGTGFHEQYF	TGTGCCAGTAGCCGTGGGACAGGGTTCCACGAGCAGTACTTC
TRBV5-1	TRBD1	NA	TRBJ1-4	CASSLGGGEEKLFF	TGCGCCAGCAGCTTGGGAGGGGGCGAAGAGAAACTGTTTTTT
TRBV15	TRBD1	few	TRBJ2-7	CATSRLTGTGRDEQYF	TGTGCCACCAGCAGGCTTACCGGGACAGGAAGGGACGAGCAGTACTTC
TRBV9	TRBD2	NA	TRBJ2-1	CASSAGLAEYNEQFF	TGTGCCAGCAGCGCGGGACTAGCGGAATACAATGAGCAGTTCTTC
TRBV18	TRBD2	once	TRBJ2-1	CASSRPGLAGGNEQFF	TGTGCCAGCTCACGTCCGGGACTAGCGGGGGGCAATGAGCAGTTCTTC
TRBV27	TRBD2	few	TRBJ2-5	CASNPSGRTHPQETQYF	TGTGCCAGCAACCCTAGCGGGCGTACCCACCCTCAAGAGACCCAGTACTTC
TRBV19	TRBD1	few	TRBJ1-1	CASSTTGGRDTEAFF	TGTGCCAGTAGTACTACAGGGGGAAGGGACACTGAAGCTTTCTTT
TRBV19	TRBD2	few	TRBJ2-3	CASSREGGSTDTQYF	TGTGCCAGTAGTCGGGAGGGCGGGAGCACAGATACGCAGTATTTT
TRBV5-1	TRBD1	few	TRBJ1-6	CASSLNDRGDSPLHF	TGCGCCAGCAGCTTGAATGACAGGGGTGATTCACCCCTCCACTTT
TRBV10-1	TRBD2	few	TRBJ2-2	CASSDSGLAENTGELFF	TGCGCCAGCAGTGATAGTGGGCTAGCGGAGAACACCGGGGAGCTGTTTTTT
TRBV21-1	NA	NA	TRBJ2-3	CASSRDRLAGGWDTQYF	TGTGCCAGCAGCCGAGATAGACTAGCGGGGGGGTGGGATACGCAGTATTTT
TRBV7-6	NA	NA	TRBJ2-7	CASSDRTEEQYF	TGTGCCAGCAGCGACCGGACAGAGGAGCAGTACTTC
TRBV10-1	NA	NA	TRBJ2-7	CASSRTPTYEQYF	TGCGCCAGCAGCCGGACACCAACCTACGAGCAGTACTTC
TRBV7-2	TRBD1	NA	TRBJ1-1	CASSLFHRGDTEAFF	TGTGCCAGCAGCTTATTCCACAGGGGGGACACTGAAGCTTTCTTT
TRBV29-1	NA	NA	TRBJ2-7	CSVDEGIDEQYF	TGCAGCGTTGATGAGGGCATCGACGAGCAGTACTTC
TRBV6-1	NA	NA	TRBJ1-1	CASRTVNTEAFF	TGTGCCAGCAGGACAGTCAACACTGAAGCTTTCTTT